Listed here are 16 T cell receptor beta chains from one sample, sequenced in a study of OX40 agonist ivuxolimab in advanced cancers. Library prep was done by the immunoSEQ multiplex PCR assay. TCRdb re-hosts the immuneACCESS table, in-frame sequences only. Its copies lack some clones; in the studies checked, an unresolved V gene accounts for under half of them, and the cause for the rest is not known. This sample holds some 19,000 clones; about 89% were observed only once. The ten largest clones take up around 50% of the sample. Here the sequenced sample was CD4+ or CD8+ T cells sorted from blood, taken in a trial of the OX40 agonist ivuxolimab. The receptors were gathered from an adult with an advanced solid tumor such as melanoma, head and neck, liver or kidney cancer.

V usage is TRBV30 and J usage is TRBJ2-1; 10 bases map to TRBD1. Germline loops: CDR1 GTSNPN, CDR2 SVGIG (reference sequence). Germline trimming cut 5 bases from V and 8 bases from J; bases unmatched to any gene: 15. The CDR3 consists of 16 residues. The CDR3 DNA reads as TGTGCCTGGTCTGAGATCCGGGACAGGGGTTTTTATGAGCAGTTCTTC. It encodes CAWSEIRDRGFYEQFF.

The chain uses TRBV7-9 and TRBJ2-2; possibly TRBD1 for D (6 bases). Germline loops: CDR1 SEHNR, CDR2 FQNEAQ (reference sequence). The ends were cut back, 4 bases at V and 6 bases at J, with 18 bases in the middle. The CDR3 consists of 16 residues. Here the CDR3 reads CASSSRVTGRPGELFF. The CDR3 DNA sequence: TGTGCCAGCAGCTCAAGGGTGACAGGCAGGCCCGGGGAGCTGTTTTTT.

The chain employs TRBV29-1 and TRBJ2-7; 9 bases map to TRBD2. The CDR3 runs to 16 residues. Germline CDR1 is SQVTM and CDR2 is ANQGSEA. The V segment lost 0 bases and the J segment 4 bases; nucleotides outside the gene matches: 10. The CDR3 DNA reads TGCAGCGTTGAAGATCCCACCGCCGCGGGAGGGTACGAGCAGTACTTC. Protein product: CSVEDPTAAGGYEQYF.

The chain has TRBV2 and TRBJ2-7; the D gene is possibly TRBD2 (6 bases). The CDR3 covers 15 residues. Germline CDR1 reads SNHLY; CDR2 reads FYNNEI. Trimming removed 7 bases from V and 3 bases from J, with 19 bases in between. CDR3 amino acids: CASNTLAWGVYEQYF. Written as DNA, the CDR3 is TGTGCCAGCAACACCCTAGCGTGGGGAGTCTACGAGCAGTACTTC.

CDR3 protein: CASSTGTGLYEQYF. In DNA, the CDR3 is TGTGCCAGCAGCACCGGGACAGGTCTTTACGAGCAGTACTTC. This chain connects TRBV11-1 to TRBJ2-7; 8 bases are a match to TRBD1. The J segment lost 4 bases and the V segment lost 5 bases, leaving 7 bases of the junction unmatched. In germline, CDR1 is SGHAT, CDR2 FQDESV (reference sequence). The CDR3 spans 14 residues. The full variable domain, in which reference TRBV11-1 and TRBJ2-7 provide the parts outside the CDR3, is EAEVAQSPRYKITEKSQAVAFWCDPISGHATLYWYRQILGQGPELLVQFQDESVVDDSQLPKDRFSAERLKGVDSTLKIQPAELGDSAMYLCASSTGTGLYEQYFGPGTRLTVT.

This chain joins TRBV27 and TRBJ2-7; D gene ambiguous. Germline V gene data show CDR1 as MNHEY and CDR2 as SMNVEV (reference sequence). CDR3 length equals 14 residues. Between the trimmed V and J ends, which lost 3 bases and 2 bases, there was a span of 11 bases. The CDR3 region has the DNA TGTGCCAGCAGTTTTTCGGGCCCCACCTACGAGCAGTACTTC. The encoded protein is CASSFSGPTYEQYF.

This clone occurred once. This chain uses TRBV4-3 with TRBJ1-5; D not certain. V dropped 4 bases and J dropped 5 bases, with 12 bases sitting between them. Germline CDR1 reads LGHNA; CDR2 reads YSLEER. The CDR3 loop spans 14 amino acids. CDR3 region: CASSRLIGDQPQHF. In nucleotides, the CDR3 is TGCGCCAGCAGCCGCCTGATTGGGGATCAGCCCCAGCATTTT.

The V call is TRBV27, the J call TRBJ1-5; no definite D call. Germline CDR1 MNHEY, CDR2 SMNVEV (reference sequence). CDR3 length equals 18 residues. V was clipped by 6 bases and J by 0 bases, with 21 bases between them. The CDR3 region is CASSATPGPLYSNQPQHF. The CDR3 DNA is TGTGCCAGCAGCGCTACTCCGGGTCCCCTTTATAGCAATCAGCCCCAGCATTTT.

V gene TRBV28 combines with J gene TRBJ1-3; D is possibly TRBD1 (5 bases). V lost 7 bases and J lost 0, with 16 bases in between. The CDR3 extends over 16 amino acids. CDR1 and CDR2 (germline): MDHEN, SYDVKM. CDR3 sequence: CASTDLEGFSGNTIYF. CDR3 bases: TGTGCCAGCACTGACTTAGAGGGGTTCTCTGGAAACACCATATATTTT.

The V call is TRBV7-8, the J call TRBJ2-1; 8 bases line up with TRBD2. The length of the CDR3 is 16 residues. Trimming cost V 1 base and J 3 bases; bases outside gene matches: 5. CDR1 is SGHVS and CDR2 is FQNEAQ in the germline V gene. Here the CDR3 DNA reads TGTGCCAGCAGCTTAGAAGAGCGGGAGTTCTACAATGAGCAGTTCTTC. This translates into CASSLEEREFYNEQFF.

The CDR3 here is CAWSSGLAGTSYEQYF. The CDR3 DNA follows: TGTGCCTGGAGTTCCGGACTAGCGGGGACCTCCTACGAGCAGTACTTC. The chain links TRBV30 to TRBJ2-7; 12 bases line up with TRBD2. The ends lost 2 bases at V and 0 bases at J; junction bases unmatched: 5. The CDR3 contains 16 residues. CDR1 GTSNPN and CDR2 SVGIG come from the germline V gene (reference sequence).

The gene calls are TRBV7-2 and TRBJ2-7, with D tentatively TRBD2 (6 bases). This CDR3 is 15 amino acids long. The V gene's germline CDR1 is SGHTA and CDR2 FQGNSA. The V end lost 4 bases, the J end lost 2 bases, and 15 bases lay between the germline ends. CDR3 sequence reads: CASSSLAVTTYEQYF. The CDR3 nucleotides read TGTGCCAGCAGCTCACTAGCCGTTACTACCTACGAGCAGTACTTC.

The chain carries TRBV9 and TRBJ2-5, with 9 bases that match TRBD2. V trimming: 7 bases; J trimming: 0 bases; junction bases outside the gene matches: 7. The CDR3 loop spans 15 amino acids. Germline V gives CDR1 SGDLS, CDR2 YYNGEE. The CDR3 here is CASSREGTYQETQYF. For the CDR3, the DNA is TGTGCCAGCTCGCGGGAGGGAACGTACCAAGAGACCCAGTACTTC.

The chain joins TRBV15 to TRBJ2-1, with 7 bases identical to TRBD2. Germline V CDR1 and CDR2: LNHNV, YYDKDF (reference sequence). The CDR3 has 17 amino acids. V gave up 0 bases and J gave up 3 bases; unmatched junction bases: 8. DNA of the CDR3: TGTGCCACCAGCAGAGATGGGGGGGACCGAAACTACAATGAGCAGTTCTTC. Translation gives CATSRDGGDRNYNEQFF.

The chain links TRBV7-2 to TRBJ2-5; D gene uncertain. The length of the CDR3 is 12 residues. The V gene lost 5 bases and the J gene lost 5 bases, with 9 bases spanning the gap. Germline V gene lookup returns CDR1 SGHTA and CDR2 FQGNSA. The CDR3 reads CASSTSWETQYF. In DNA, the CDR3 is TGTGCCAGCAGCACCTCCTGGGAGACCCAGTACTTC.

The chain employs TRBV15 and TRBJ2-1; D is unclear. CDR1 and CDR2 from the germline V gene are LNHNV and YYDKDF (reference sequence). V lost 6 bases, J lost 5 bases, and 17 bases lay in between. CDR3 length: 15 residues. The CDR3 loop reads CATREIVIGHNEQFF. The CDR3 region has the DNA TGTGCCACCAGGGAGATAGTCATCGGTCACAATGAGCAGTTCTTC.